This T cell receptor (beta chain) was sequenced for a study of shared clonotypes between healthy human individuals. Naive CD8 populations comprised CD45RO-negative cells positively selected for CCR7, excluding terminally differentiated effector memory CD45RA+ cells. This clone was seen just once. Its antigen is unidentified. General observations from the study: The authors expected sequencing depth to affect clonotype sharing among donors. Compared with memory subsets, naive subsets generally had larger estimated richness. The small donor group covered limited genetic and exposure diversity. Clonotypes not shared had lower generation probabilities than those common to all four donors.

The method was immunoSEQ multiplex PCR; TCRdb's version includes in-frame clones alone and lacks a portion of them. This table has under 1 million clones, more than 85% appearing once. Trimming removed 3 bases from V and 8 bases from J; junction bases left unmatched: 14. The CDR3 is 17 residues long. Germline V gene data show CDR1 as KGHSH and CDR2 as LQKENI. The chain recombines TRBV18 with TRBJ2-1; 9 nucleotides line up with TRBD1. The source is a man aged 25-45 years in good health. Sequenced: naive CD8+ T cells sorted from blood. The CDR3 DNA reads TGTGCCAGCTCACCGGGACAGGGACACGAGTGGTTCCATGAGCAGTTCTTC. This codes for CASSPGQGHEWFHEQFF.